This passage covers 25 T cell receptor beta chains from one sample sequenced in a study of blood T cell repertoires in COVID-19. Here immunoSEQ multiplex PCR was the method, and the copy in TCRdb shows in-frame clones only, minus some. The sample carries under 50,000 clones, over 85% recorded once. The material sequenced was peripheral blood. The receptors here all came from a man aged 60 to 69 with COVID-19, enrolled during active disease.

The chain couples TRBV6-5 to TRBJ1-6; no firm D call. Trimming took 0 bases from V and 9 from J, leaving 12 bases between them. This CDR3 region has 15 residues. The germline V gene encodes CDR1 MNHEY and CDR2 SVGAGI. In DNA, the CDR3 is TGTGCCAGCAGTTACTCGACCAGGTGGCGTTCACCCCTCCACTTT. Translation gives CASSYSTRWRSPLHF.

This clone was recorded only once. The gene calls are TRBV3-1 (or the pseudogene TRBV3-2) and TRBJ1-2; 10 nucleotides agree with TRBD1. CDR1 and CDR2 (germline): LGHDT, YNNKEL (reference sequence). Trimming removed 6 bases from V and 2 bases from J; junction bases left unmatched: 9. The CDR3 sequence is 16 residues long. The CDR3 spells CASRHGTGAVNYGYTF. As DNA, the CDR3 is TGTGCCAGCAGACACGGGACAGGGGCGGTCAACTATGGCTACACCTTC.

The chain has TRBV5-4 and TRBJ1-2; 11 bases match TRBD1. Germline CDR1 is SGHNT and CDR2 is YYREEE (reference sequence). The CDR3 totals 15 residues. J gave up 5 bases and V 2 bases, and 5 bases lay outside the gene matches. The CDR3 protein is CASSFQDRGLYGYTF. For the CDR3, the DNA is TGTGCCAGCAGCTTCCAGGACAGGGGGCTGTATGGCTACACCTTC.

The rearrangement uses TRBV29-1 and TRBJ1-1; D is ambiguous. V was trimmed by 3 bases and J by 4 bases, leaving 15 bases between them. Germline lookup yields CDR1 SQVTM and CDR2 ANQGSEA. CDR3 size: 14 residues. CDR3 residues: CSVDSQMLATEAFF. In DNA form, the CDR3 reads TGCAGCGTTGACTCACAGATGCTTGCCACTGAAGCTTTCTTT.

CDR3 DNA: TGTGCCAGCAGTTTAACGGGCACTGAAGCTTTCTTT. Translated: CASSLTGTEAFF. The chain links TRBV28 to TRBJ1-1, with D hard to call. The CDR3 consists of 12 residues. V lost 2 bases to trimming and J lost 4 bases, with 5 bases between them. Per germline, CDR1 MDHEN and CDR2 SYDVKM.

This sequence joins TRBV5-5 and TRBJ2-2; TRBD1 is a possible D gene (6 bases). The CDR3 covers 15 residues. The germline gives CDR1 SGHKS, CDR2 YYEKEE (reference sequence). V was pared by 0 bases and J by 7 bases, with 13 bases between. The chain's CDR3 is CASSLVGGRNGELFF. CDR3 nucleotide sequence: TGTGCCAGCAGCTTGGTTGGGGGCCGTAACGGGGAGCTGTTTTTT.

The CDR3 here is CASTLTGDYEQYF. The CDR3 region has the DNA TGTGCCAGCACGTTGACAGGGGACTACGAGCAGTACTTC. The rearrangement uses TRBV6-5 and TRBJ2-7; the match to TRBD1 covers 8 bases. The J segment lost 3 bases and the V segment lost 7 bases, leaving 5 bases of the junction unmatched. Germline loops: CDR1 MNHEY, CDR2 SVGAGI. The CDR3 is made up of 13 amino acids.

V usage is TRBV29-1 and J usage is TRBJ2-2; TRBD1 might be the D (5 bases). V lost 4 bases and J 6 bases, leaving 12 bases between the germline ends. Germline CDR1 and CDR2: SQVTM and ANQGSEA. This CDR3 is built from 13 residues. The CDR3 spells CSVAQGWAGELFF. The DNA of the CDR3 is TGCAGCGTTGCTCAGGGATGGGCCGGGGAGCTGTTTTTT.

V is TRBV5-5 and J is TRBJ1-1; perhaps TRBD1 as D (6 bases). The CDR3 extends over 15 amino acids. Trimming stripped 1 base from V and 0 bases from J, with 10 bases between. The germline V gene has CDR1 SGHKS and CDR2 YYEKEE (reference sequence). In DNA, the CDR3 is TGTGCCAGCAGCTTGAGGACAGCCTTGAACACTGAAGCTTTCTTT. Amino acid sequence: CASSLRTALNTEAFF.

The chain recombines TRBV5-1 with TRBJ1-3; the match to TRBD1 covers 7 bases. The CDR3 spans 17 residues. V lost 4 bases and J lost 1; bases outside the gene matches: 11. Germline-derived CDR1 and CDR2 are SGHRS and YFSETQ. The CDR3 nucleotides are TGCGCCAGCAGCACGGGACAGCTATCCGGTTCTGGAAACACCATATATTTT. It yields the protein CASSTGQLSGSGNTIYF.

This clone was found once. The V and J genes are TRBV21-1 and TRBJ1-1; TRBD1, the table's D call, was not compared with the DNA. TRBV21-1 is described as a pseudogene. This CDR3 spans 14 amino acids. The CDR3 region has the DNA TGTGCCCGACAGGAAGGGACCGAGAAAACTGAAGCTTTCTTT. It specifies CARQEGTEKTEAFF.

In nucleotides, the CDR3 is TGTGCCAGCAGCTCAACAGGGACGGGGGAAAAACTGTTTTTT. Translating gives CASSSTGTGEKLFF. The genes are TRBV11-2 and TRBJ1-4; a possible D gene is TRBD1 (6 bases). Trimming cost V 4 bases and J 8 bases, with 14 bases left between them. Germline V CDR1 and CDR2: SGHAT, FQNNGV. The CDR3 loop spans 14 amino acids.

CDR3 sequence reads: CATSRLAGVIGANVLTF. The CDR3 DNA sequence: TGTGCCACCTCCCGGCTAGCGGGAGTTATAGGGGCCAACGTCCTGACTTTC. The chain uses TRBV28 and TRBJ2-6; 10 bases line up with TRBD2. CDR1 and CDR2 (germline): MDHEN, SYDVKM. After removal of 10 bases from V and 4 bases from J, the junction contained 13 bases not matched to a gene. The CDR3 runs to 17 residues.

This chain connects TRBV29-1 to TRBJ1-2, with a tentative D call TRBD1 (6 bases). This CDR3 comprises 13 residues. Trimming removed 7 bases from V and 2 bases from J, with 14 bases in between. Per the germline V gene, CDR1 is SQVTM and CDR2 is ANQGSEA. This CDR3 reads CSAATGTNYGYTF. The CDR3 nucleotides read TGCAGCGCTGCGACAGGAACCAACTATGGCTACACCTTC.

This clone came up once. This CDR3 reads CASSIPRGAGTVQETQYF. The CDR3 region has the DNA TGTGCCAGCAGTATTCCCCGGGGCGCGGGGACGGTACAAGAGACCCAGTACTTC. This chain connects TRBV7-2 to TRBJ2-5; possible D gene TRBD2, 6 bases. CDR3 length equals 18 residues. Trimming cost V 6 bases and J 2 bases, with 25 bases left between them. Germline CDR1 is SGHTA and CDR2 is FQGNSA.

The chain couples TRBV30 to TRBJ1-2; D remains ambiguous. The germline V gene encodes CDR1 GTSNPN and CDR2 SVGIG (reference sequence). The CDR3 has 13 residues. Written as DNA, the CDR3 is TGTGCTCAATGGAGGAGACAAACCTATGGCTACACCTTC. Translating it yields CAQWRRQTYGYTF.

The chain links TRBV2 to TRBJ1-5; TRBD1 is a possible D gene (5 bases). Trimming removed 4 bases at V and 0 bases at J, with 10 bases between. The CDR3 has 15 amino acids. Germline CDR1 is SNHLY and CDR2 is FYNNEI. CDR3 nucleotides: TGTGCCAGCAGTGCGGACACCTATAGCAATCAGCCCCAGCATTTT. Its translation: CASSADTYSNQPQHF.

The DNA for the CDR3 is TGTGCCAGCACCCTCGGACAGGGAGGCTACACCTTC. This translates into CASTLGQGGYTF. The V gene is TRBV12-3 or TRBV12-4, the J gene TRBJ1-2; 8 positions match TRBD1. The CDR3 runs 12 residues. J lost 8 bases, V lost 7 bases, and 6 bases had no gene match.

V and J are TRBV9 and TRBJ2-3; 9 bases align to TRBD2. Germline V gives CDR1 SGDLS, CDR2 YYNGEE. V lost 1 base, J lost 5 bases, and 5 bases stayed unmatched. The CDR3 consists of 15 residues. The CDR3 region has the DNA TGTGCCAGCAGCGTAAGGATTAGCGGGAGAGATACGCAGTATTTT. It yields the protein CASSVRISGRDTQYF.

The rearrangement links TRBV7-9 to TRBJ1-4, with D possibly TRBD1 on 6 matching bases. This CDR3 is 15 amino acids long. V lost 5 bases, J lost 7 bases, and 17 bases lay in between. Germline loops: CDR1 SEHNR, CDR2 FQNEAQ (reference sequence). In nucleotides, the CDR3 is TGTGCCAGCAGCGTCTACAGGGTATCGGCTGAAAAACTGTTTTTT. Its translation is CASSVYRVSAEKLFF.

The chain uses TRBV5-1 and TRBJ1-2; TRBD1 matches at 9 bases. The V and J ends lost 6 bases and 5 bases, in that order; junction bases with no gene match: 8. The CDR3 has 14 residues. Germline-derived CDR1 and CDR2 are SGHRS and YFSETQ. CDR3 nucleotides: TGCGCCAGCACATTAACAGGGGGCATGTATGGCTACACCTTC. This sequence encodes CASTLTGGMYGYTF.

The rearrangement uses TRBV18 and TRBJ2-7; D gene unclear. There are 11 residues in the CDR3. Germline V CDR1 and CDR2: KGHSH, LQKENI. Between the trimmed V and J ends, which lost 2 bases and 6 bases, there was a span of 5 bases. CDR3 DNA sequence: TGTGCCAGCTCACCAAAGAGCGAGCAGTACTTC. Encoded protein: CASSPKSEQYF.

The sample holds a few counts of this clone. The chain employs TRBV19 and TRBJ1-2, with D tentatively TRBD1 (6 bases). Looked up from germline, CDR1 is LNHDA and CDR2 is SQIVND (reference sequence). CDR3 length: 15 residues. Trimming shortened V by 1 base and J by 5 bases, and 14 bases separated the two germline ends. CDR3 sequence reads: CASSIVGQGIYGYTF. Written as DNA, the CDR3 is TGTGCCAGTAGTATAGTTGGGCAGGGGATTTATGGCTACACCTTC.

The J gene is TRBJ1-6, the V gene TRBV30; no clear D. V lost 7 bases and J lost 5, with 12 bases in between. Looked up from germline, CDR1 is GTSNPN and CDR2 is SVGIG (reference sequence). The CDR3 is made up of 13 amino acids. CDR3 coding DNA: TGTGCCTATAGCGGCAGAGATAATTCACCCCTCCACTTT. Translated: CAYSGRDNSPLHF.

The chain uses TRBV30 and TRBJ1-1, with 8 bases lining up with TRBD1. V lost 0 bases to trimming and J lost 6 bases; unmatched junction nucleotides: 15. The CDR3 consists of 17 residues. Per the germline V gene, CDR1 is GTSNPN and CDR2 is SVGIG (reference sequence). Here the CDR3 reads CAWSVWADDRGRAEAFF. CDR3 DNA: TGTGCCTGGAGTGTATGGGCCGATGACAGGGGAAGGGCTGAAGCTTTCTTT.